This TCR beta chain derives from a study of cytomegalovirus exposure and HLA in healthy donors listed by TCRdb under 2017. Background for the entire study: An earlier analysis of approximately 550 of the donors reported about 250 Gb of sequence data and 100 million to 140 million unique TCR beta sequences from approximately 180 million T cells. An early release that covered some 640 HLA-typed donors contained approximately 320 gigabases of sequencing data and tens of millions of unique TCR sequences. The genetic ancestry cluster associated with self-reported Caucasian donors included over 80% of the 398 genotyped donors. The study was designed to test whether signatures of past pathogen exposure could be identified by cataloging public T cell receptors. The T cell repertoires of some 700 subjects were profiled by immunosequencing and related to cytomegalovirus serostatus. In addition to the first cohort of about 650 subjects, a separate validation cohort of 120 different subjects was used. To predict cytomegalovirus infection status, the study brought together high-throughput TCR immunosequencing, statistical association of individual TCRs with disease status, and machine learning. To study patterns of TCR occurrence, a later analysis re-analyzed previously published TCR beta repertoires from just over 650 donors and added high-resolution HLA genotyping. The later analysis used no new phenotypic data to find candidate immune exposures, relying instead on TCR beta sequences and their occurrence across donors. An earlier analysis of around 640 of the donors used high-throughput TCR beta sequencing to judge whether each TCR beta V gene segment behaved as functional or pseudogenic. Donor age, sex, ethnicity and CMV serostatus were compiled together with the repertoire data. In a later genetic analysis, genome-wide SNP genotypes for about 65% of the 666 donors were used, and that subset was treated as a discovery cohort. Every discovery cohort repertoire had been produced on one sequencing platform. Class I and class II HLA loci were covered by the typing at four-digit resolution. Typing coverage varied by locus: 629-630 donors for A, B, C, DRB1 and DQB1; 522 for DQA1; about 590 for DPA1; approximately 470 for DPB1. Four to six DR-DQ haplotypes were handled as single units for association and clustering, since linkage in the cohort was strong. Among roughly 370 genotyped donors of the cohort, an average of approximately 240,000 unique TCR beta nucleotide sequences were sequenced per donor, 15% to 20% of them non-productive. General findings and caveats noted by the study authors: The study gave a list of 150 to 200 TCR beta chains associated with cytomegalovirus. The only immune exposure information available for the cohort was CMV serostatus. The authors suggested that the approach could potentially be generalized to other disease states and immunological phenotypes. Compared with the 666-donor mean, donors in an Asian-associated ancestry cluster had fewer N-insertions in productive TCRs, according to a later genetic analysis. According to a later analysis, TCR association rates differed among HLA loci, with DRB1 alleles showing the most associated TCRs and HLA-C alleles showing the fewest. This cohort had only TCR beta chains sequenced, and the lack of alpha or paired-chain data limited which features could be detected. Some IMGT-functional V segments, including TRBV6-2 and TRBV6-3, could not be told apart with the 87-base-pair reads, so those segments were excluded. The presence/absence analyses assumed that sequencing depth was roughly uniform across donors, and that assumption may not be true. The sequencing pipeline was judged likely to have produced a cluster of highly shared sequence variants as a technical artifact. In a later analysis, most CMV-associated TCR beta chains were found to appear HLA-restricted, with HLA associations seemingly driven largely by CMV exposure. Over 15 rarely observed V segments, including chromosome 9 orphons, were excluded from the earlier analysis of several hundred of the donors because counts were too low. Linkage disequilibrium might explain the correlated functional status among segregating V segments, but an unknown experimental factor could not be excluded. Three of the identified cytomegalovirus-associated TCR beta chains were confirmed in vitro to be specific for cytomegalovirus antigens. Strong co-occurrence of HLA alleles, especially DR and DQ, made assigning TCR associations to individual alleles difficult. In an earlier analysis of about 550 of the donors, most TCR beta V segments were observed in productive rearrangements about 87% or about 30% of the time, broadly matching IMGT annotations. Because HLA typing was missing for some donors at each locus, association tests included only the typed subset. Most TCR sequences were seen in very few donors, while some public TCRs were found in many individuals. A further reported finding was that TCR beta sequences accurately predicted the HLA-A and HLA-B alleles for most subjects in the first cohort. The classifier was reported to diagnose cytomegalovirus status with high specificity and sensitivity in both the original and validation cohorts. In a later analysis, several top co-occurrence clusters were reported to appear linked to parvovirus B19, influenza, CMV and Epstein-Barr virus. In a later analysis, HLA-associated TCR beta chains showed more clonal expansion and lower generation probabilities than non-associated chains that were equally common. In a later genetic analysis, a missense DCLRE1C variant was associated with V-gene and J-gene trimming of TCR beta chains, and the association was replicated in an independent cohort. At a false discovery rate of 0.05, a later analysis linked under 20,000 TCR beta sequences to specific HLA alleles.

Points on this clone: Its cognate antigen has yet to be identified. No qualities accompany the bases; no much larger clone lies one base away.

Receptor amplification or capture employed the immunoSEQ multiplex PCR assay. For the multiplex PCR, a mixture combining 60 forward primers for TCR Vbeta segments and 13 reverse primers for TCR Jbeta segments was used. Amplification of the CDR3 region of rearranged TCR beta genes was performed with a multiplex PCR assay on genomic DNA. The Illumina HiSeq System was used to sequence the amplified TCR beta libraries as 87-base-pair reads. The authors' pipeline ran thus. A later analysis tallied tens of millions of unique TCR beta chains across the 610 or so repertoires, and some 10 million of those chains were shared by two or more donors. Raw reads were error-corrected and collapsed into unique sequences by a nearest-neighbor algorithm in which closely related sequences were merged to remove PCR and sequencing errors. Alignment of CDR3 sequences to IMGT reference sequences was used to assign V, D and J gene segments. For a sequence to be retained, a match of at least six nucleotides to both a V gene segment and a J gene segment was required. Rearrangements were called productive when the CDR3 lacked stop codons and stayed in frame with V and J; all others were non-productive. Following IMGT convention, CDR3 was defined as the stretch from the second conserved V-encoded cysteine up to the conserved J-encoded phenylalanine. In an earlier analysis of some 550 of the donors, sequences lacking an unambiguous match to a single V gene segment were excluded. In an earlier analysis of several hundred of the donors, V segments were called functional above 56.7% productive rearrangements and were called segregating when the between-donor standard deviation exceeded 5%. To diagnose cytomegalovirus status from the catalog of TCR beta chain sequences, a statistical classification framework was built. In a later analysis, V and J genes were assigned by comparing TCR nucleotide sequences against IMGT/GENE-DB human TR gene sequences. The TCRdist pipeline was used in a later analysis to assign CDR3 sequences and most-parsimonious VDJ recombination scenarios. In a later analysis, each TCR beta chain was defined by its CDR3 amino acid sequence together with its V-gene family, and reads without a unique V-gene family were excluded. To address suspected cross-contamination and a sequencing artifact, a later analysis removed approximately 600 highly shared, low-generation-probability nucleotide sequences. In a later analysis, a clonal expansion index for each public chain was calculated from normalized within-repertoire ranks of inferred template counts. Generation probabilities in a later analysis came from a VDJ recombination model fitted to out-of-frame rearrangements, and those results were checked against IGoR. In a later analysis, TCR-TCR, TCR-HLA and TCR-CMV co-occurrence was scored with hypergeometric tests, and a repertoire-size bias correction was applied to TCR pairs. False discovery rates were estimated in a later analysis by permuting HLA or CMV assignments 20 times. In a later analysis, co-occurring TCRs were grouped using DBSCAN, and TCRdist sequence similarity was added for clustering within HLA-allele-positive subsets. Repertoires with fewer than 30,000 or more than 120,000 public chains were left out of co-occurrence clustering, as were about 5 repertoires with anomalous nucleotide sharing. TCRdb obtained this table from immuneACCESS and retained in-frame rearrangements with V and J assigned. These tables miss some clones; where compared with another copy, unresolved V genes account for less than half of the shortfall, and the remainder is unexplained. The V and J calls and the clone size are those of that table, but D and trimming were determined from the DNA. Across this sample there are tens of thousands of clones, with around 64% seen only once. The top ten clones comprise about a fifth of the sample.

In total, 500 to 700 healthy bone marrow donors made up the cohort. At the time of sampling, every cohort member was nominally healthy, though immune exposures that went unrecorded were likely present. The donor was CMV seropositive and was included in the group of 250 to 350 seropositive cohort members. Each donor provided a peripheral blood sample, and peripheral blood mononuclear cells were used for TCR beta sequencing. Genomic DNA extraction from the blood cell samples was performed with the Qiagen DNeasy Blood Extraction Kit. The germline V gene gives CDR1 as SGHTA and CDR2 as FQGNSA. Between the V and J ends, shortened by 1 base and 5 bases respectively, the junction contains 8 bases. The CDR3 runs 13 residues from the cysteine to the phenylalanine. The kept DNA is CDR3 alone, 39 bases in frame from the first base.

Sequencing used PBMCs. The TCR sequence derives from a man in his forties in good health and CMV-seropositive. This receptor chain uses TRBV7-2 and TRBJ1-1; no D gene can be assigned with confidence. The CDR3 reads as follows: CASSLGSRTEAFF. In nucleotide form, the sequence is TGTGCCAGCAGCTTAGGTAGCAGAACTGAAGCTTTCTTT.